This TCR beta chain was identified during a study of shared clonotypes between healthy human individuals (dated by TCRdb to 2020 to 2022). About the investigation overall: The cohort included three men and a couple of women between 18 and 49 years of age. Per donor, three plates each were used for CD4 naive and CD4 memory, two for CD8 naive, and one for CD8 memory. Blood TCR repertoires of several healthy adults were deeply sequenced to estimate repertoire size and the extent of clonotype sharing between individuals. To increase sequencing depth and limit assay-specific biases, different laboratories used diverse techniques to prepare libraries and sequence TCR repertoires. Each donor's leukapheresis produced roughly between about 0.9 and 9.5 billion PBMCs.

Using the deep immunoSEQ assay, TCR CDR3 regions were amplified from genomic DNA by multiplex PCR. Extracted genomic DNA from each cell subset was distributed evenly across all wells of several immunoSEQ 96-well plates, and each plate was treated as a replicate. For sorted subsets, about 200 ng genomic DNA, equal to tens of thousands of T cell genomes, was loaded into each replicate PCR. The purified libraries were quantified using a Qubit 3.0 fluorometer, sized with a Bioanalyzer 2100, and then quantified again using the KAPA Library Quantification kit. A separate single-read 150-cycle Illumina NextSeq 550 flow cell was used to sequence each immunoSEQ 96-well plate. Turning to the authors' computational methods: Because the immunoSEQ output included only junctional sequences and no quality scores, the filtering could not be the same as the filtering used for full-length reads. To assign V/J genes and CDR3, sequences were annotated against IMGT germline references using PyIR, a Python wrapper for IgBLAST v1.9. Any read was removed if the V/J assignment was weak (E-value above 1e-6), the CDR3 was missing, or the read contained stop codons, out-of-frame junctions, or ambiguous translated residues. V3J clonotypes were defined as sequences sharing an identical inferred V gene, J gene, and CDR3 amino acid sequence. Percentage overlap between repertoires was calculated by dividing the number of shared unique clonotypes by the size of the smaller repertoire. Three approaches were used to assess repertoire richness: RTK rarefaction, the Chao1 estimator, and Recon v2.1 estimates of unobserved clonotypes. OLGA was used to compute generation probabilities for all TCRbeta clonotypes that the gDNA method yielded from a handful of donors. TCRdb carries this immuneACCESS record with in-frame sequences only. Its versions omit some clonotypes, under half of them owing to an unresolved V gene in the studies checked, with the rest unexplained. The V and J calls and clone size were taken over from that table, and D and trimming were inferred from the DNA. The sample table lists 2 million to 3 million clones, over 85% of them with a count of one. The ten top clones hold roughly 0.36% of the sample.

On this clone: Which antigen it targets is not known. No base quality values were provided; no much bigger clone lies one nucleotide off.

For CDR1 and CDR2, the germline V gene lists ENHRY and SYGVKD. Germline trimming amounts to 4 bases on V and 6 bases on J, with 5 as the count of junction bases outside the gene matches. From the cysteine up to the phenylalanine, the CDR3 has a length of 14 residues. Solely the CDR3 DNA is kept, with 42 bases framed from the first base. Donors were healthy HIV-negative adults with no recently reported acute infections or vaccinations. All donors were Caucasian adults living in Nashville, Tennessee, USA. Magnetic negative selection was used to enrich CD4+ T cells, after which naive cells were positively selected on CD45RA and the negative fraction became the memory subset. After blood collection by leukapheresis, PBMCs were isolated using Ficoll-Histopaque density gradient centrifugation and then cryopreserved in the vapor phase of liquid nitrogen. Purity and quantity of every magnetically sorted T cell population were checked by analytical flow cytometry. Genomic DNA was isolated from each sorted fraction and quantified by UV absorbance on a Nanodrop 2000c.

Points the paper makes about the study in general: The genetic and exposure-history diversity represented was limited by the small number of donors. Based on pairwise subsampling, the degree of clonotype sharing among donors was expected to be affected by sequencing depth. Clonotypes shared by all four sorted-subset donors showed higher generation probabilities than non-shared clonotypes. Even with the large sequencing depth, rarefaction of the sorted-subset datasets indicated that sequencing was incomplete. Sampling was restricted to blood, and TCR repertoires in tissues likely differ from the TCR repertoires found in blood. Larger estimated clonotype richness was generally found for naive subsets than for memory subsets. About 5% of naive CD4, 3% to 3.5% of naive CD8, approximately 2.2% of memory CD4, and 0.4% of memory CD8 clonotypes were shared across a handful of donors.

Recombination joined TRBV10-3 with TRBJ1-3; TRBD1 fits 8 bases in the junction. The sequence was obtained from a man aged 18 to 30 in good health. Some clones in this sample may be carry-over from other donors' samples. Specimen: naive CD4+ T cells from PBMCs. Sample cell subset or site, as interpreted from the label and publication: CD45RA+ positively selected. In nucleotides, the sequence is TGTGCCATCAGTGCACAGGGGGTAGAAAACACCATATATTTT. It encodes CAISAQGVENTIYF.